A single sample gave rise to the 14 T cell receptor beta chains below, sequenced in a study of T cells in Graves' hyperthyroidism and ophthalmopathy. TCR beta CDR3 region amplification was performed from RNA transcripts. HTBI primers were employed in a first-round RT-PCR of the TCR CDR3. One entry per CDR3 protein results from TCRdb running MiXCR on the multiplex PCR reads. The sample holds around 350,000 distinct CDR3 sequences; around 15% are singletons and the top ten take approximately 19%. The material sequenced was blood. The receptors derive from a woman aged 55-70 years with Graves' ophthalmopathy.

CDR3 sequence reads: CASKSSGVSSYEQYF. DNA of the CDR3: TGTGCCAGCAAGAGTAGCGGGGTTAGCTCCTACGAGCAGTACTTC. J is TRBJ2-7 and V is TRBV7-9; TRBD2 aligns across 8 bases. CDR1 and CDR2 from the germline V gene are SEHNR and FQNEAQ (reference sequence). This CDR3 comprises 15 residues. The ends lost 7 bases at V and 0 bases at J; junction bases unmatched: 8.

The chain combines TRBV7-6 with TRBJ1-1; D not certain. The CDR3 extends over 14 amino acids. Trimming cost V 5 bases and J 6 bases, with 16 bases left between them. Germline loops: CDR1 SGHVS, CDR2 FNYEAQ. DNA of the CDR3: TGTGCCAGCAGCAAACGAGACACAATCGCTGAAGCTTTCTTT. The encoded protein is CASSKRDTIAEAFF.

This clonotype was counted a few times. This sequence joins TRBV20-1 and TRBJ2-3; 8 positions agree with TRBD2. V dropped 3 bases and J dropped 6; count of bases not matched to a gene: 8. The CDR3 covers 14 residues. Germline CDR1 and CDR2: DFQATT and SNEGSKA (reference sequence). The CDR3 reads CSASAAGVLDTQYF. CDR3 nucleotides: TGCAGTGCTAGTGCAGCGGGAGTGTTGGATACGCAGTATTTT.

The V call is TRBV28, the J call TRBJ1-6, with D tentatively TRBD1 (6 bases). The CDR3 has 14 residues. Germline lookup yields CDR1 MDHEN and CDR2 SYDVKM. Trimming left V 5 bases short and J 5 bases short, with 10 bases between. The CDR3 loop is CASSPRQDNSPLHF. The CDR3 nucleotides read TGTGCCAGCAGTCCTCGACAGGATAATTCACCCCTCCACTTT.

This clonotype came up many times. The chain uses TRBV28 and TRBJ1-1, with D tentatively TRBD1 (5 bases). V was cut by 5 bases and J by 4 bases, with 14 bases left in between. The germline gives CDR1 MDHEN, CDR2 SYDVKM. The CDR3 length is 14 residues. The CDR3 coding sequence is TGTGCCAGCAGTCCCGGCCCAGGGTTCACTGAAGCTTTCTTT. Translation gives CASSPGPGFTEAFF.

Many counts were recorded for this clonotype. For the CDR3, the DNA is TGTGCCAGCAGGTGGGGGAGAGCTAACTATGGCTACACCTTC. Protein product: CASRWGRANYGYTF. J is TRBJ1-2 and V is TRBV28, with D possibly matching TRBD1 (5 bases). V dropped 6 bases and J dropped 0 bases, with 11 bases sitting between them. The CDR3 consists of 14 residues. Germline assignment: CDR1 MDHEN and CDR2 SYDVKM.

This clonotype occurred many times. The rearrangement uses TRBV7-9 and TRBJ2-3; no firm D call. This CDR3 region has 11 residues. Trimming shortened V by 1 base and J by 12 bases, and 8 bases separated the two germline ends. The germline CDR1 and CDR2 sequences are SEHNR and FQNEAQ (reference sequence). The CDR3 sequence: CASSLEAVQYF. Here the CDR3 DNA reads TGTGCCAGCAGCTTAGAGGCAGTTCAGTATTTT.

J is TRBJ2-1 and V is TRBV7-3; D unresolved. Per germline, CDR1 SGHTA and CDR2 FQGTGA. This CDR3 comprises 13 residues. The ends were cut back, 4 bases at V and 7 bases at J, with 11 bases in the middle. DNA of the CDR3: TGTGCCAGCAGCTCCGCACGTGAGAATGAGCAGTTCTTC. It translates to CASSSARENEQFF.

This clonotype was picked up a small number of times. V usage is TRBV7-9 and J usage is TRBJ1-5; D call uncertain. V lost 3 bases, J lost 5 bases, and 8 bases lay in between. This CDR3 spans 13 amino acids. The germline gives CDR1 SEHNR, CDR2 FQNEAQ (reference sequence). The CDR3 DNA reads as TGTGCCAGCAGCTTTGGGATAGATCAGCCCCAGCATTTT. Translating gives CASSFGIDQPQHF.

This clonotype showed up many times. V gene TRBV30 combines with J gene TRBJ2-2; D assignment may be TRBD1 or TRBD2 (5 bases each). This CDR3 has 15 residues. Per germline, CDR1 GTSNPN and CDR2 SVGIG (reference sequence). The V gene lost 0 bases and the J gene lost 6 bases, with 14 bases spanning the gap. CDR3 residues: CAWSVRAGTAGELFF. The CDR3 DNA follows: TGTGCCTGGAGTGTACGAGCAGGGACCGCCGGGGAGCTGTTTTTT.

This clonotype was counted between two and nine times. This chain uses TRBV7-8 with TRBJ1-1; D is perhaps TRBD1 (5 bases). Trimming left V 5 bases short and J 4 bases short, with 26 bases between. CDR3 length: 18 amino acids. Germline V CDR1 and CDR2: SGHVS, FQNEAQ. CDR3 amino acids: CASSTRGAFGDWGTEAFF. The CDR3 DNA sequence: TGTGCCAGCAGCACAAGAGGGGCCTTCGGGGACTGGGGCACTGAAGCTTTCTTT.

This clonotype was counted at least ten times. This chain uses TRBV11-2 with TRBJ1-1; D might be TRBD1 (6 bases). V was shortened by 8 bases and J by 5 bases, with 15 bases between the two germline ends. The CDR3 is made up of 13 amino acids. Germline loops: CDR1 SGHAT, CDR2 FQNNGV. The CDR3 here is CASLAGRGTEAFF. The DNA of the CDR3 is TGTGCCAGCCTAGCGGGCAGGGGAACTGAAGCTTTCTTT.

The chain combines TRBV5-4 with TRBJ2-7; TRBD2 matches 15 bases. The CDR3 length is 16 residues. The germline V gene encodes CDR1 SGHNT and CDR2 YYREEE (reference sequence). The V and J ends lost 4 bases and 2 bases, in that order; junction bases with no gene match: 4. The chain's CDR3 is CASSPGLAGGPYEQYF. The CDR3 nucleotides are TGTGCCAGCAGCCCGGGACTAGCGGGAGGCCCCTACGAGCAGTACTTC.

The table lists this clonotype with many counts. J is TRBJ2-1 and V is TRBV18; 11 bases are a match to TRBD2. The V segment lost 3 bases and the J segment 7 bases; nucleotides outside the gene matches: 5. The CDR3 has 15 residues. CDR1 is KGHSH, CDR2 LQKENI, per germline. The CDR3 loop is CASSPTSGSRNEQFF. In DNA form, the CDR3 reads TGTGCCAGCTCACCCACTAGCGGGAGCAGGAATGAGCAGTTCTTC.